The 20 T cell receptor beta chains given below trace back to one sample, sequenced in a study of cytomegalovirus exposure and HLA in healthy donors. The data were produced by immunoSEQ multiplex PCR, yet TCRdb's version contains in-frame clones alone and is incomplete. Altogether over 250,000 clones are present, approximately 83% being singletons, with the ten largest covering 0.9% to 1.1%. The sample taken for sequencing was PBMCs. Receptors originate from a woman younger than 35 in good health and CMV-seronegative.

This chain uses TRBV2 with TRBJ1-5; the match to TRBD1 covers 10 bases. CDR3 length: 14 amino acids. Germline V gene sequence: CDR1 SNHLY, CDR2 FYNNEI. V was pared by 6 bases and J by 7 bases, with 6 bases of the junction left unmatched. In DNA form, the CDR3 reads TGTGCCAGCAGGGCGGGACAGGGGACCCAGCCCCAGCATTTT. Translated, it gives CASRAGQGTQPQHF.

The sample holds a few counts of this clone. The CDR3 reads CASSFQAATEAFF. The CDR3 DNA reads TGTGCCAGCAGTTTTCAGGCAGCCACTGAAGCTTTCTTT. The chain has TRBV27 and TRBJ1-1; D gene uncertain. V was clipped by 3 bases and J by 4 bases, with 9 bases between them. The CDR3 extends over 13 amino acids. The germline gives CDR1 MNHEY, CDR2 SMNVEV (reference sequence).

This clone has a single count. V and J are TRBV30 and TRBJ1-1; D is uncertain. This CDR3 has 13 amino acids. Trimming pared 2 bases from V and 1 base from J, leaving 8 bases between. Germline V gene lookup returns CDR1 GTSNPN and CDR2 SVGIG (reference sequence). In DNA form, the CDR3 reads TGTGCCTGGAGTAACCTACCGAACACTGAAGCTTTCTTT. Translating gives CAWSNLPNTEAFF.

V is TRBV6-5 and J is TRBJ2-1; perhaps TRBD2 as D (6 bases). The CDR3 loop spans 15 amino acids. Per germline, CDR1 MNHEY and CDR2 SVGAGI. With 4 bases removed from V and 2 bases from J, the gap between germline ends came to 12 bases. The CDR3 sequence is CASSSERAPYNEQFF. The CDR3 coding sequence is TGTGCCAGCAGTTCCGAGCGGGCCCCCTACAATGAGCAGTTCTTC.

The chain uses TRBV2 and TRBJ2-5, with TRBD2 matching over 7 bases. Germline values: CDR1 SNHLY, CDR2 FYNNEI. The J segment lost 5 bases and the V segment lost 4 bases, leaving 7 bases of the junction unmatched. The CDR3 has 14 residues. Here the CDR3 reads CASSGSLGGETQYF. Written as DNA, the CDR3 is TGTGCCAGCAGTGGGTCCCTGGGAGGGGAGACCCAGTACTTC.

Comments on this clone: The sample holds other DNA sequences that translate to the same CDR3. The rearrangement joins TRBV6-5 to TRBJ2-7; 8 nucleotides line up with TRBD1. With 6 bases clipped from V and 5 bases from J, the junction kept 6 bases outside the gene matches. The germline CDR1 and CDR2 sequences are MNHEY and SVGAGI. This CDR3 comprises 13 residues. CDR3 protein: CASSRDRGHEQYF. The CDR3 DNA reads TGTGCCAGCAGCCGCGACAGGGGCCACGAGCAGTACTTC.

CDR3 nucleotides: TGTGCCTGGAGTTCCTTGGACATTTCCCTCACAGATACGCAGTATTTT. Amino acid sequence: CAWSSLDISLTDTQYF. The chain employs TRBV30 and TRBJ2-3; maybe TRBD1 (5 bases). Per the germline V gene, CDR1 is GTSNPN and CDR2 is SVGIG (reference sequence). This CDR3 is built from 16 residues. Trimming removed 2 bases from V and 2 bases from J, with 17 bases in between. Looking up the rest from reference TRBV30 and TRBJ2-3 gives the full variable domain: SQTIHQWPATLVQPVGSPLSLECTVEGTSNPNLYWYRQAAGRGLQLLFYSVGIGQISSEVPQNLSASRPQDRQFILSSKKLLLSDSGFYLCAWSSLDISLTDTQYFGPGTRLTVL.

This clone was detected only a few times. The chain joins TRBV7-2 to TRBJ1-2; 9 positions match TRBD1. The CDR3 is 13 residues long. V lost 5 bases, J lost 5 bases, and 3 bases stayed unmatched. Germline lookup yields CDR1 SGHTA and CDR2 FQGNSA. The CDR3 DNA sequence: TGTGCCAGCAGCCCGGGGACAGGGTATGGCTACACCTTC. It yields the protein CASSPGTGYGYTF.

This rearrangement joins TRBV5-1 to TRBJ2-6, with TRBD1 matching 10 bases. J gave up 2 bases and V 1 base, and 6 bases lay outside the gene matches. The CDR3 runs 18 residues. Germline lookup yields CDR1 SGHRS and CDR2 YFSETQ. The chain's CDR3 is CASSLTRTGGTGANVLTF. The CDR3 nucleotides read TGCGCCAGCAGCTTGACCCGGACAGGGGGAACTGGGGCCAACGTCCTGACTTTC.

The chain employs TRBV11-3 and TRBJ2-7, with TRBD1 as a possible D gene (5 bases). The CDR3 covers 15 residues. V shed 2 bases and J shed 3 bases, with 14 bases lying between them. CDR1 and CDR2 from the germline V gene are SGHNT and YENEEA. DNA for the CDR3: TGTGCCAGCAGCTTACAGGGTTCGGCTCGCTACGAGCAGTACTTC. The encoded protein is CASSLQGSARYEQYF.

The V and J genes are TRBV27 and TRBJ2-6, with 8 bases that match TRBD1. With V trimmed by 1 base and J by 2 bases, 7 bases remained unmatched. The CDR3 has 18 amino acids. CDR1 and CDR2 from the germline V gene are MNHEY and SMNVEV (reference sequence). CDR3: CASSLFVQGAPGANVLTF. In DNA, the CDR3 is TGTGCCAGCAGTTTATTCGTCCAGGGGGCGCCTGGGGCCAACGTCCTGACTTTC.

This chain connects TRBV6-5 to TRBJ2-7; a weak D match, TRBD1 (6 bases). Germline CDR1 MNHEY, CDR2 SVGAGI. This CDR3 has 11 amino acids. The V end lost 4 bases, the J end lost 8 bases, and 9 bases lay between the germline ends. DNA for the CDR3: TGTGCCAGCAGTTCTCGGGACAAGCAGTACTTC. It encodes CASSSRDKQYF.

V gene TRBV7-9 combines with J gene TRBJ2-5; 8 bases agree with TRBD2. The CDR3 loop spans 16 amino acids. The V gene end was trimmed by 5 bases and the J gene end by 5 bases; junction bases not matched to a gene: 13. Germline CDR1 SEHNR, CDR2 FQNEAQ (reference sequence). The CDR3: CASSPGNSGIGETQYF. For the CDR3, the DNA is TGTGCCAGCAGCCCCGGAAATAGCGGGATAGGTGAGACCCAGTACTTC.

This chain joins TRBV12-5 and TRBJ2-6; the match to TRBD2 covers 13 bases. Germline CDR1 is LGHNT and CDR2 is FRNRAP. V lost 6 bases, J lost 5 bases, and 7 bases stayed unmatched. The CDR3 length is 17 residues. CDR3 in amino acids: CASGTGLAGVWANVLTF. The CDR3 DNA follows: TGTGCTAGTGGGACTGGACTAGCGGGAGTTTGGGCCAACGTCCTGACTTTC.

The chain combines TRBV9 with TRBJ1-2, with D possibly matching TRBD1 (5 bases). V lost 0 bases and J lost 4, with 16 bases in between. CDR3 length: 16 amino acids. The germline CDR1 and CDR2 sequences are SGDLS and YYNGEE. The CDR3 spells CASSVGVGQGGYGYTF. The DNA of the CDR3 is TGTGCCAGCAGCGTAGGGGTGGGGCAGGGAGGCTATGGCTACACCTTC.

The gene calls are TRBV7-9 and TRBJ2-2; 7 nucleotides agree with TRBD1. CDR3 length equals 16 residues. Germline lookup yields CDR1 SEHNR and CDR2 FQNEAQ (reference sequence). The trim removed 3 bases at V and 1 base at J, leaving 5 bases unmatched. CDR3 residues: CASSFDRVGNTGELFF. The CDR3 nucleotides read TGTGCCAGCAGCTTCGACAGGGTCGGGAACACCGGGGAGCTGTTTTTT.

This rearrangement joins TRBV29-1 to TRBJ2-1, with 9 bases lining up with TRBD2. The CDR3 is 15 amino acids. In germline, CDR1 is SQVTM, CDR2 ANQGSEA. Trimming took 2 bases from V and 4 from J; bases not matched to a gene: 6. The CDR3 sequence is CSVEKRGRAYNEQFF. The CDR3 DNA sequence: TGCAGCGTTGAAAAGCGCGGGAGGGCTTACAATGAGCAGTTCTTC.

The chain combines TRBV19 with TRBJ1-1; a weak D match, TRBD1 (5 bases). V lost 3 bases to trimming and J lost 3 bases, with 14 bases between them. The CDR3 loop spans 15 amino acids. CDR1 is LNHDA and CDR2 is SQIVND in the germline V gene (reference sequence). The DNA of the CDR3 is TGTGCCAGTAGTATGAGGTGGGGCCGGGACACTGAAGCTTTCTTT. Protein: CASSMRWGRDTEAFF.

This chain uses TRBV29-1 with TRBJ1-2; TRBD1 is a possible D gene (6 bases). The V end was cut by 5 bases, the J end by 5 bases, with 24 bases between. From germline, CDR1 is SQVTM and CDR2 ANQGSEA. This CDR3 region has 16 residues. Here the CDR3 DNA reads TGCAGCGTTCCTCTCGGGGGGGACAAGGGGTATTATGGCTACACCTTC. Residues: CSVPLGGDKGYYGYTF.

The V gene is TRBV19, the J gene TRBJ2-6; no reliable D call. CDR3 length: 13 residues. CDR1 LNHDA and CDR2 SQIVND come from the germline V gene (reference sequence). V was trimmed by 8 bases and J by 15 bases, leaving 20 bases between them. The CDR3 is CASGAPRPTPLTF. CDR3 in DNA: TGTGCCAGTGGTGCCCCGAGGCCAACCCCCCTGACTTTC.